This TCR beta chain is drawn from a study of cytomegalovirus exposure and HLA in healthy donors. This CDR3 region has 14 residues. Losses at the gene ends were 2 bases for V and 3 bases for J; bases not matched to a gene: 0. Germline V gene sequence: CDR1 SGHRS, CDR2 YFSETQ. Primers included in the PCR were 60 Vbeta and 13 Jbeta primers. In the source study's methods: Later analysis identified around 85 million unique TCR beta chains, approximately 10 million shared. The protocol was immunoSEQ multiplex PCR, while the TCRdb copy is restricted to in-frame clones and leaves out a portion. D and trimming come from the DNA, and the V and J calls and clone size come from that table. Of about 160,000 clones listed, over 65% are singletons. At collection, donors were nominally healthy, but unrecorded immune exposures were probable.

The source is a man between 40 and 49 years old in good health and CMV-seropositive. The sample consisted of PBMCs. The rearrangement links TRBV5-1 to TRBJ2-2; 8 bases fit TRBD2. CDR3 nucleotides: TGCGCCAGCAGCTTCGGGGGGGACACCGGGGAGCTGTTTTTT. Protein product: CASSFGGDTGELFF.